This T cell receptor beta chain comes out of a study of T cell repertoires in cytomegalovirus infection. Study summary: Selection of CMV epitopes for the study included recently identified HLA-C-restricted and well-studied HLA-B-restricted ones.

Notes on the study in general: Cumulated frequencies of public TCR beta families served to identify carriers of CMV plus the relevant HLA.

MiXCR was run by TCRdb on the reads, yielding one entry per CDR3 protein. The sample consists of around 100,000 distinct CDR3 sequences, about 40% of them appearing once. In the case of this clonotype: Its antigen remains unknown.

Here the sequenced sample was CD8+ T cells from cultured PBMCs, taken from culture after CMV antigen stimulation. The receptor comes from a human donor in good health (CMV status not recorded). Some clones in this sample may be carry-over from other donors' samples.

This CDR3 is CASSFLGGAANEKLFF. The CDR3 nucleotides read TGTGCCAGCAGCTTTCTCGGAGGGGCGGCTAATGAAAAACTGTTTTTT. The chain recombines TRBV7-4 with TRBJ1-4; D perhaps matches TRBD1 (5 bases). Trimming cost V 3 bases and J 3 bases, with 14 bases left between them. The CDR3 contains 16 residues. Germline CDR1 reads SGHVT; CDR2 reads SQSDAQ.